This T cell receptor (beta chain) emerged from a study of blood T cell repertoires in COVID-19. The CDR3 is made up of 15 amino acids. The germline V and J ends were trimmed by 1 base and 0 bases, with 7 bases remaining between them. Looked up from germline, CDR1 is SGHTA and CDR2 is FQGTGA. Profiled with immunoSEQ multiplex PCR; TCRdb holds only in-frame clones, not every one. This sample has tens of thousands of clones; around nine tenths occur once, and the top ten carry about 26%. The chain uses TRBV7-3 and TRBJ2-1; D gene unclear. Material: peripheral blood. This sequence was found in a woman over 75 with active or convalescent COVID-19. The CDR3 loop reads CASSLMVSSYNEQFF. CDR3 coding DNA: TGTGCCAGCAGCTTAATGGTTAGCTCCTACAATGAGCAGTTCTTC. The full variable domain, in which reference TRBV7-3 and TRBJ2-1 provide the parts outside the CDR3, is GAGVSQTPSNKVTEKGKYVELRCDPISGHTALYWYRQSLGQGPEFLIYFQGTGAADDSGLPNDRFFAVRPEGSVSTLKIQRTERGDSAVYLCASSLMVSSYNEQFFGPGTRLTVL.